The sequence of this TCR beta chain was determined in a study of spatial heterogeneity in lung cancer. Each CDR3 protein gets one entry after TCRdb re-called the 5' RACE reads with MiXCR. The profile covers approximately 90,000 distinct CDR3 sequences, with roughly 10% appearing a single time and 6.9% taken by the ten largest. Germline V CDR1 and CDR2: SGHVS, FNYEAQ. V shed 5 bases and J 15 bases; nucleotides not matched to a gene: 3. CDR3 length: 11 residues. The time point: sample taken at primary tumor resection. Tumor, nontumor lung or frozen PBMC supplied whole RNA, sequenced without sorting. This clonotype has a handful of counts.

The V and J genes are TRBV7-6 and TRBJ1-4, with 10 bases lining up with TRBD1. The specimen was PBMCs, collected at surgery. The receptor comes from a male donor with early-stage non-small cell lung cancer. The CDR3 here is CASSQGQGMFF. The CDR3 region has the DNA TGTGCCAGCAGCCAGGGACAGGGGATGTTTTTT.